This T cell receptor (beta chain) was sequenced during a study of blood T cell repertoires in COVID-19. Study-wide background: The samples span acute and convalescent COVID-19 from the United States, Italy and Spain.

A single count supports this clone. The CDR3 loop spans 17 amino acids. The V end was cut by 5 bases, the J end by 0 bases, with 19 bases between. Germline lookup yields CDR1 SEHNR and CDR2 FQNEAQ (reference sequence). In the source study's methods: The assay estimated nucleated cells by amplifying reference gene primers. Data came from immunoSEQ multiplex PCR; TCRdb stores just in-frame clones and leaves some out. V, J and clone size were drawn from that table, and D and trimming were deduced from the DNA. The data hold roughly 120,000 clones, with around 80% observed a single time. The sequenced sample was peripheral blood. This clonotype originated in a woman of 80 years or more with active or convalescent COVID-19. The V gene is TRBV7-9, the J gene TRBJ2-5; possible D gene TRBD2, 6 bases. DNA for the CDR3: TGTGCCAGCAGCCGCCGGGACTCAAGAGGGCACCAAGAGACCCAGTACTTC. Encoded protein: CASSRRDSRGHQETQYF.